This T cell receptor (beta chain) was recovered during a study of blood T cell repertoires in COVID-19. Participants spanned ages roughly 18 to 95 years and resided in about two dozen US areas. Clinical history reported by participants formed the basis on which cohorts were assigned. Each recovered donor of Cohort 3 presented with two negative PCRs, clearance, or symptom resolution. Trimming took 0 bases from V and 0 from J; bases not matched to a gene: 5. The CDR3 contains 16 residues. Germline V lookup: CDR1 LGHNA, CDR2 YNFKEQ. Here immunoSEQ multiplex PCR was the method, and the copy in TCRdb shows in-frame clones only, minus some. The sample lists about 190,000 clones, about 84% occurring once.

The receptor was isolated from a woman under 40 who had recovered from COVID-19. The sample was PBMCs or T cells enriched from blood (not recorded which). V usage is TRBV4-2 and J usage is TRBJ2-7; 7 positions agree with TRBD2. The CDR3 here is CASSQEGRGSSYEQYF. As DNA, the CDR3 is TGTGCCAGCAGCCAAGAGGGGCGGGGGAGCTCCTACGAGCAGTACTTC.